This T cell receptor beta chain was captured by sequencing in a study of breast tumors, draining lymph nodes, adjacent tissues. Study findings and constraints: Tumor TCR diversity was below lymph nodes but above nontumor tissue.

Deletions cut 0 bases from V and 0 bases from J, with 4 bases between. The germline V gene has CDR1 SGHRS and CDR2 YFSETQ. The CDR3 is made up of 14 amino acids. Axillary draining lymph nodes of breast cancer patients supplied the node samples. The table lists this clonotype with many counts. Its antigen is unknown. TCRdb itself ran the multiplex PCR reads through MiXCR, one entry per CDR3 protein. The table lists approximately 90,000 distinct CDR3 sequences, over 25% of them singletons. Sequencing was performed on axillary lymph node tissue. This chain uses TRBV5-1 with TRBJ2-1; D is undetermined. The clonotype originates from a female donor with breast cancer. Some clones in this sample may be carry-over from other donors' samples. The CDR3 sequence is CASSLDSSYNEQFF. CDR3 DNA sequence: TGCGCCAGCAGCTTGGACTCCTCCTACAATGAGCAGTTCTTC.